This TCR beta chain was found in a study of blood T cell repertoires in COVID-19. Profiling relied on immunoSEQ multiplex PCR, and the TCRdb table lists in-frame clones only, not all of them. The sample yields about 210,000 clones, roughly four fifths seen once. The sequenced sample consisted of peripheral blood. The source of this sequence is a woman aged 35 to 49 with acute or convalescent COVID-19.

CDR3 residues: CASSQVHSSYEQYF. For the CDR3, the DNA is TGCGCCAGCAGCCAAGTTCACAGCTCCTACGAGCAGTACTTC. The chain uses TRBV4-3 and TRBJ2-7; D not resolved. Per the germline V gene, CDR1 is LGHNA and CDR2 is YSLEER. This CDR3 has 14 residues. Trimming removed 1 base at V and 0 bases at J, with 7 bases between.